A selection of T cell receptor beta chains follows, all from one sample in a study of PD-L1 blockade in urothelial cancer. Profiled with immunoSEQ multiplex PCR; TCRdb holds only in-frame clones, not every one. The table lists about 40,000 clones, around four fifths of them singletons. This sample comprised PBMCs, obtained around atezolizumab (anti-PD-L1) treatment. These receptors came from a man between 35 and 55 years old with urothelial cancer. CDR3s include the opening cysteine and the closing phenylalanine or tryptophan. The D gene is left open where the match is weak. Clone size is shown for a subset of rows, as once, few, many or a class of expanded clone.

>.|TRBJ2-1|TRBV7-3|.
CASSLTGATYNEQFF
TGTGCCAGCAGCTTAACAGGGGCCACCTACAATGAGCAGTTCTTC
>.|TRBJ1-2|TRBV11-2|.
CASSSIRHYYGYTF
TGTGCCAGCAGCTCCATAAGACACTACTATGGCTACACCTTC
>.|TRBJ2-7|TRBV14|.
CASSQGGTFSSQYF
TGTGCCAGCAGCCAGGGTGGGACTTTTTCAAGTCAGTACTTC
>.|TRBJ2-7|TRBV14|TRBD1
CASSQAQGAYEQYF
TGTGCCAGCAGCCAAGCGCAGGGGGCGTACGAGCAGTACTTC
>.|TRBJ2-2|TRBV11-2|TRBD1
CASSSGTGGTGELFF
TGTGCCAGCAGCTCGGGGACAGGGGGCACCGGGGAGCTGTTTTTT
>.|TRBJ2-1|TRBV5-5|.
CASSSAPGSYNEQFF
TGTGCCAGCAGCTCAGCACCGGGCTCCTACAATGAGCAGTTCTTC
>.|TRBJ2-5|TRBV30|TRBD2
CAWSLGLAAQETQYF
TGTGCCTGGAGTCTGGGACTAGCGGCCCAAGAGACCCAGTACTTC
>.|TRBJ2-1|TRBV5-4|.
CASSFRLLTYNEQFF
TGTGCCAGCAGCTTTCGACTTCTAACCTACAATGAGCAGTTCTTC
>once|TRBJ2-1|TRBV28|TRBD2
CASGRGGGRAYNEQFF
TGTGCCAGCGGGAGGGGAGGCGGGAGGGCCTACAATGAGCAGTTCTTC
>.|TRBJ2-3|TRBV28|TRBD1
CASSSAGTGRTDTQYF
TGTGCCAGCAGTTCCGCCGGGACAGGGAGAACAGATACGCAGTATTTT
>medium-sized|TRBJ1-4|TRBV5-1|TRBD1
CASNSGTANEKLFF
TGCGCCAGCAATTCGGGGACAGCTAATGAAAAACTGTTTTTT
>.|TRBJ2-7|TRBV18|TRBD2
CASSRLAGLYEQYF
TGTGCCAGCTCACGACTAGCGGGCCTCTACGAGCAGTACTTC
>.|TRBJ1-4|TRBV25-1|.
CASSEYKGGTNEKLFF
TGTGCCAGCAGTGAATATAAAGGGGGAACTAATGAAAAACTGTTTTTT
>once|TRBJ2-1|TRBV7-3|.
CASSLGGASGRNNEQFF
TGTGCCAGCAGCTTAGGGGGGGCATCGGGGAGAAACAATGAGCAGTTCTTC
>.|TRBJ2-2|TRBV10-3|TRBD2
CATGLAGDPGNTGELFF
TGTGCCACGGGACTAGCGGGTGATCCAGGGAACACCGGGGAGCTGTTTTTT
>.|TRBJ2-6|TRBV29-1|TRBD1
CSAQGANSGANVLTF
TGCAGCGCACAGGGGGCTAACTCTGGGGCCAACGTCCTGACTTTC
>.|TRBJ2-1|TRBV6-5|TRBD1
CASTAPRGRNEQFF
TGTGCCAGCACAGCTCCCAGGGGGAGAAATGAGCAGTTCTTC
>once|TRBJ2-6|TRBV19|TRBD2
CASSRDHGGTNSGANVLTF
TGTGCCAGTAGTCGAGATCACGGGGGGACCAACTCTGGGGCCAACGTCCTGACTTTC
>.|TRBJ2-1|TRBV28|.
CASSSSEGARREQFF
TGTGCCAGCAGCTCCTCCGAGGGAGCCCGCAGAGAGCAGTTCTTC
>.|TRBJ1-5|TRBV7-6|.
CASSPLGRNQPQHF
TGTGCCAGCAGCCCCTTGGGGCGCAATCAGCCCCAGCATTTT
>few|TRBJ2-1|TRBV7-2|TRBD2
CASSAGGNSYNEQFF
TGTGCCAGCAGCGCCGGGGGGAACTCCTACAATGAGCAGTTCTTC
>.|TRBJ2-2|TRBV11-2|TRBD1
CATGLGQGTTGELFF
TGTGCCACCGGCTTAGGACAGGGGACCACCGGGGAGCTGTTTTTT
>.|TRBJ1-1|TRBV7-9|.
CASSLVGHMNTEAFF
TGTGCCAGCAGCTTAGTAGGACACATGAACACTGAAGCTTTCTTT
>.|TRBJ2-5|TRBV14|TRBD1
CASSQGDRGETQYF
TGTGCCAGCAGCCAGGGGGACAGGGGCGAGACCCAGTACTTC
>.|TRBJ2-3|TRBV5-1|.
CASSLDPGFSTDTQYF
TGCGCCAGCAGCTTGGATCCGGGTTTTAGCACAGATACGCAGTATTTT
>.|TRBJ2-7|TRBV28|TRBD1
CASSPMLDRGHEQYF
TGTGCCAGCAGTCCAATGTTGGACAGGGGCCACGAGCAGTACTTC
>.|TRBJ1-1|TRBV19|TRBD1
CASSILSPRQGANTEAFF
TGTGCCAGTAGTATCCTTTCCCCTCGACAGGGGGCGAACACTGAAGCTTTCTTT
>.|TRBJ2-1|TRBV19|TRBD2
CASQRLAGANEQFF
TGTGCCAGTCAGCGGCTAGCGGGAGCAAATGAGCAGTTCTTC
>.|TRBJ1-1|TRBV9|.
CASSVAIQGWLDTEAFF
TGTGCCAGCAGCGTAGCAATTCAGGGATGGCTAGACACTGAAGCTTTCTTT
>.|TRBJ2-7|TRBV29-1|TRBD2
CSVEDGTSTYEQYF
TGCAGCGTTGAAGACGGGACTAGTACCTACGAGCAGTACTTC
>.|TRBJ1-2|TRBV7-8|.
CASSPRTSYGYTF
TGTGCCAGCAGCCCACGCACTAGCTATGGCTACACCTTC
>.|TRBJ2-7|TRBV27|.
CASRISGTIQGEQYF
TGTGCCAGCAGGATCTCCGGGACTATACAGGGCGAGCAGTACTTC
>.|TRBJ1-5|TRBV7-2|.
CASSLTANQPQHF
TGTGCCAGCAGCTTGACAGCTAATCAGCCCCAGCATTTT
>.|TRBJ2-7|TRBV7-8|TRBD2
CASSPERDSPREQYF
TGTGCCAGCAGCCCCGAGCGGGACTCCCCTAGGGAGCAGTACTTC
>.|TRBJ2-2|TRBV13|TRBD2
CASSLRYPSGSFGELFF
TGTGCCAGCAGCTTACGATACCCTAGCGGGAGTTTCGGGGAGCTGTTTTTT
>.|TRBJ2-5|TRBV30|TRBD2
CAWSSLAGEGETQYF
TGTGCCTGGAGTTCGTTAGCGGGAGAAGGGGAGACCCAGTACTTC
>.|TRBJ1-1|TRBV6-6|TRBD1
CASSDSGQAFF
TGTGCCAGCAGCGATTCGGGACAGGCTTTCTTT
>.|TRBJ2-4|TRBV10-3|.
CAISEDNIGGSAKNIQYF
TGTGCCATCAGTGAGGACAACATAGGGGGATCTGCCAAAAACATTCAGTACTTC
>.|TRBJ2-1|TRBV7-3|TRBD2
CASSLVAGAYNEQFF
TGTGCCAGCAGCTTAGTAGCGGGGGCGTACAATGAGCAGTTCTTC
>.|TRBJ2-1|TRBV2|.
CASSERPGGSGEQFF
TGTGCCAGCAGTGAACGGCCCGGTGGGAGCGGTGAGCAGTTCTTC
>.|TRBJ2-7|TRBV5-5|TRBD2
CASSRGLAGDNEQYF
TGTGCCAGCAGCAGGGGTCTAGCGGGGGATAACGAGCAGTACTTC
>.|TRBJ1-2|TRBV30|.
CAWIGWRKDGYTF
TGTGCCTGGATAGGATGGCGGAAGGATGGCTACACCTTC
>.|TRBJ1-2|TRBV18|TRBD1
CASSPAGTGSYGYTF
TGTGCCAGCTCACCAGCCGGGACAGGGAGCTATGGCTACACCTTC
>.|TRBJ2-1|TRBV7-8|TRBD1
CASSTYGQGDDEQFF
TGTGCCAGCAGCACCTACGGACAGGGCGACGATGAGCAGTTCTTC
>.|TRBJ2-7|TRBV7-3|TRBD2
CASSYGTSGSREQYF
TGTGCCAGCAGCTATGGGACTAGCGGTTCCAGGGAGCAGTACTTC
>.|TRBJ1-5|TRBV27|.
CASSHGTGGNQPQHF
TGTGCCAGCAGCCATGGCACAGGTGGCAATCAGCCCCAGCATTTT
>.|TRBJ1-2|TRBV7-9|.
CASSSAGEGGGYTF
TGTGCCAGCAGCTCTGCTGGGGAGGGTGGGGGCTACACCTTC
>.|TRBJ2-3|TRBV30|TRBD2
CAWNSGSTDTQYF
TGTGCCTGGAATAGCGGGAGCACAGATACGCAGTATTTT
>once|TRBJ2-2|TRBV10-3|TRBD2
CATFGTSGSLNTGELFF
TGTGCCACATTCGGGACTAGCGGGAGCTTGAACACCGGGGAGCTGTTTTTT
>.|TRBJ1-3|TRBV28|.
CASSLVQGGNTIYF
TGTGCCAGCAGTTTGGTACAGGGAGGAAACACCATATATTTT
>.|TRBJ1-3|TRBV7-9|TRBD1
CASSLGQGADTIYF
TGTGCCAGCAGCTTAGGACAGGGGGCGGACACCATATATTTT
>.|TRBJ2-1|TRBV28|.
CASHVQGPDYNEQFF
TGTGCCAGCCACGTCCAGGGTCCGGACTACAATGAGCAGTTCTTC
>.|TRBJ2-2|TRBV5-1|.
CASSLTSSNTGELFF
TGCGCCAGCAGCTTGACTAGCTCGAACACCGGGGAGCTGTTTTTT
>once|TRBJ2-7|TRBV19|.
CASSTTRQASSYEQYF
TGTGCCAGTAGTACAACGCGACAGGCTAGCTCCTACGAGCAGTACTTC
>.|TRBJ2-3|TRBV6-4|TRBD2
CASSAEGLAGGQYF
TGTGCCAGCAGCGCCGAGGGACTAGCGGGAGGACAGTATTTT
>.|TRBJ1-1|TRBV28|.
CASQEQNTEAFF
TGTGCCAGCCAAGAACAGAACACTGAAGCTTTCTTT
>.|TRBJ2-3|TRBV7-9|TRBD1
CASSFGTVITDTQYF
TGTGCCAGCAGCTTCGGGACAGTTATTACAGATACGCAGTATTTT
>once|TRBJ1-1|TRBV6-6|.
CASSRGEDREAFF
TGTGCCAGCAGTCGGGGGGAAGACAGGGAAGCTTTCTTT
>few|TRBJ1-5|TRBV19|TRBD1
CATRRQGDYQPQHF
TGTGCCACCCGCCGACAGGGGGATTATCAGCCCCAGCATTTT
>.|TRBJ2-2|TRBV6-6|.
CASSYSIRGPGELFF
TGTGCCAGCAGTTACTCGATCAGGGGCCCCGGGGAGCTGTTTTTT